This TCR beta chain was found in a study of OX40 agonist ivuxolimab in advanced cancers. Whole-study results and caveats: At 0.1 to 3.0 mg/kg and by week 6, CD4+ and CD8+ T cells in the blood had expanded clonally.

The CDR3 extends over 14 amino acids. The germline V gene encodes CDR1 LGHNA and CDR2 YNFKEQ. Trimming shortened V by 5 bases and J by 3 bases, and 14 bases separated the two germline ends. A single count supports this clone. What it binds is unknown. Sequencing used immunoSEQ multiplex PCR; TCRdb keeps in-frame clones, though not all of them. The sample has over 55,000 clones, 91% seen once. This chain joins TRBV4-2 and TRBJ2-7, with no clear D. This clonotype was obtained from an adult with an advanced solid tumor such as melanoma, head and neck, liver or kidney cancer. This specimen consisted of CD4+ or CD8+ T cells sorted from blood, obtained in a trial of the OX40 agonist ivuxolimab. CDR3 loop: CASSYRSDNYEQYF. DNA for the CDR3: TGTGCCAGCAGCTATAGGAGCGACAACTACGAGCAGTACTTC.